The entry below describes one T cell receptor (beta chain). This CDR3 comprises 15 residues. The trim removed 4 bases at V and 2 bases at J, leaving 6 bases unmatched. CDR1 is SGHNT, CDR2 YENEEA, per germline. In the original workflow: How many nucleated cells were present was estimated from reference gene primer amplification. This table comes from immunoSEQ multiplex PCR, and its TCRdb copy is limited to in-frame clones, with some not included. V, J and clone size are taken as reported in that table, and D and trimming were inferred from the DNA itself. The sample has nearly 350,000 clones; around nine tenths are singletons. These data originate in a study of blood T cell repertoires in COVID-19. Whole-study context: T cells, B-cell-depleted T cells, or PBMCs supplied cDNA or gDNA.

V usage is TRBV11-3 and J usage is TRBJ2-7; 9 bases agree with TRBD2. This clonotype originated in a woman between 18 and 30 years old who had recovered from COVID-19. Sample: peripheral blood. CDR3 nucleotide sequence: TGTGCCAGCAGCTATGGACTAGCGATCCCCTACGAGCAGTACGTC. It is translated as CASSYGLAIPYEQYV.